This TCR beta chain was sequenced for a study of T cell responses to AZD1222 COVID-19 vaccine. Overall study results and limits: Compared with day 0, the breadth and depth of the Spike-specific TCR repertoire rose significantly after two doses of AZD1222. Regions left unmutated in variants are reportedly the target of nearly half of spike-specific TCRs. In all cases, repertoires were sampled only after the peak T cell response.

Whether given at about 4 or about 12 weeks, second doses were pooled. Generated by immunoSEQ multiplex PCR, the TCRdb table keeps only in-frame clones and is missing some. The repertoire includes around 170,000 clones, 80% to 90% of them detected once, and 11% sits in the top ten. In the case of this clone: Antigen specificity is unknown.

This CDR3 is built from 14 residues. V was shortened by 0 bases and J by 4 bases, with 9 bases between the two germline ends. CDR1 and CDR2 (germline): MNHEY, SVGAGI. This TCR derives from an adult who received the AZD1222 COVID-19 vaccine. Here the sequenced sample was peripheral blood, taken 28 days after the second AZD1222 dose. This rearrangement joins TRBV6-5 to TRBJ1-2; D call uncertain. DNA for the CDR3: TGTGCCAGCAGTTACTCTTACCGAGTCTATGGCTACACCTTC. As protein: CASSYSYRVYGYTF.